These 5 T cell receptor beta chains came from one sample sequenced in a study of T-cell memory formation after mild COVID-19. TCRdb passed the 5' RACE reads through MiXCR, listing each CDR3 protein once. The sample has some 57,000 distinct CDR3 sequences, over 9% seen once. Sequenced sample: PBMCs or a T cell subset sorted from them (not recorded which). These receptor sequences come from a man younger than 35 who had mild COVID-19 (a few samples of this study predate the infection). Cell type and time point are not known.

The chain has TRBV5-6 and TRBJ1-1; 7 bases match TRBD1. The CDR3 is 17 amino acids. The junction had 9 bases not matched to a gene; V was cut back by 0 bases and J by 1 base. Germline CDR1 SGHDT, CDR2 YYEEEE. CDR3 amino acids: CASSLEVGGGWNTEAFF. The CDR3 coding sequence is TGTGCCAGCAGCTTGGAGGTAGGGGGCGGATGGAACACTGAAGCTTTCTTT.

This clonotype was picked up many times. This CDR3 is CASSRNPGQETGELFF. In nucleotides, the CDR3 is TGTGCCAGCAGTCGAAACCCGGGACAGGAGACCGGGGAGCTGTTTTTT. This chain connects TRBV6-5 to TRBJ2-2, with 8 bases matching TRBD1. This CDR3 is built from 16 residues. The junction had 10 bases not matched to a gene; V was cut back by 5 bases and J by 5 bases. CDR1 MNHEY and CDR2 SVGAGI come from the germline V gene.

The CDR3 bases are TGTGCCAGCAGTTTAGATCTGGGTTTGAGCTCCTATAATTCACCCCTCCACTTT. It codes for CASSLDLGLSSYNSPLHF. The chain combines TRBV28 with TRBJ1-6, with no clear D. The length of the CDR3 is 18 residues. V was shortened by 2 bases and J by 0 bases, with 14 bases between the two germline ends. The V gene's germline CDR1 is MDHEN and CDR2 SYDVKM. Filled out from reference TRBV28 and TRBJ1-6, the complete variable domain reads DVKVTQSSRYLVKRTGEKVFLECVQDMDHENMFWYRQDPGLGLRLIYFSYDVKMKEKGDIPEGYSVSREKKERFSLILESASTNQTSMYLCASSLDLGLSSYNSPLHFGNGTRLTVT.

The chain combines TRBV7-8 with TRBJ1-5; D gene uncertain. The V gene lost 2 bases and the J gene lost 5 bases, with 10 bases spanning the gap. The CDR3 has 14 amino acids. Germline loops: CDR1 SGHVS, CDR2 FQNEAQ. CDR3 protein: CASSLRRVDQPQHF. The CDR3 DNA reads TGTGCCAGCAGCTTAAGGAGGGTGGATCAGCCCCAGCATTTT.

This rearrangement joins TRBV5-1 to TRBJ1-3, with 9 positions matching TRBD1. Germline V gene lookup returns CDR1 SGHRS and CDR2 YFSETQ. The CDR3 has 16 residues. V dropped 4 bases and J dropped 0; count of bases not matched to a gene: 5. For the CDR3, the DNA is TGCGCCAGCAGCGGGACAGGGACTAGCTCTGGAAACACCATATATTTT. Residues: CASSGTGTSSGNTIYF.